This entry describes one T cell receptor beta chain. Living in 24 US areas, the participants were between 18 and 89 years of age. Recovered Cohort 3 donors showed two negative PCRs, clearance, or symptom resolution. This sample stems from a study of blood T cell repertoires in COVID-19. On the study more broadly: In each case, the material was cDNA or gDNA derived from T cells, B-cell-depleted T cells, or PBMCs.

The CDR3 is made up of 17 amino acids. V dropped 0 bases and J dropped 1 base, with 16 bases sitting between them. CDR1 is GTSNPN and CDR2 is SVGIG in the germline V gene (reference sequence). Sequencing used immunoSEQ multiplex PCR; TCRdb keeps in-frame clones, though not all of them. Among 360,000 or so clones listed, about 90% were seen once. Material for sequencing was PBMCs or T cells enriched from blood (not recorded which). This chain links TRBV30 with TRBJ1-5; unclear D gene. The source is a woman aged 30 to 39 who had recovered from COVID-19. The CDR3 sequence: CAWSVGKMGGSNQPQHF. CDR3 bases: TGTGCCTGGAGTGTAGGTAAGATGGGCGGGAGCAATCAGCCCCAGCATTTT.